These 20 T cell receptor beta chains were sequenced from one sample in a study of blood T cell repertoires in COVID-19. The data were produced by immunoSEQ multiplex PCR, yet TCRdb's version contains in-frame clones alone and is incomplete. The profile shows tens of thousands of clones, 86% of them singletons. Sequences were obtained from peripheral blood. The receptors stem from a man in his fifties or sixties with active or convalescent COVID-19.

The CDR3 nucleotides read TGTGCCTGGGACTTTACGGGGGCCAAAAACATTCAGTACTTC. Encoded protein: CAWDFTGAKNIQYF. The gene calls are TRBV30 and TRBJ2-4; maybe TRBD2 (5 bases). The V and J ends lost 5 bases and 1 base respectively, with 12 bases between them. CDR3 length: 14 amino acids. From germline, CDR1 is GTSNPN and CDR2 SVGIG (reference sequence).

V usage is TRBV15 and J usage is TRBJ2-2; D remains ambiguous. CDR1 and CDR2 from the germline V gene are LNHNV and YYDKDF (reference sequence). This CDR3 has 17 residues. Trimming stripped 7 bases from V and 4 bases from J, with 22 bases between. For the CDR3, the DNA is TGTGCCACCACCCCTCTAGTTGCGGCGAGGAGCACCGGGGAGCTGTTTTTT. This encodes CATTPLVAARSTGELFF.

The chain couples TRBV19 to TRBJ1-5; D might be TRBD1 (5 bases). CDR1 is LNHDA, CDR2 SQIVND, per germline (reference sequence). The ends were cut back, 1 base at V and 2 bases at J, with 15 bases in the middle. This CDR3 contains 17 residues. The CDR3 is CASSIGGSQRGNQPQHF. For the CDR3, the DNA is TGTGCCAGTAGTATAGGGGGCAGCCAACGAGGCAATCAGCCCCAGCATTTT.

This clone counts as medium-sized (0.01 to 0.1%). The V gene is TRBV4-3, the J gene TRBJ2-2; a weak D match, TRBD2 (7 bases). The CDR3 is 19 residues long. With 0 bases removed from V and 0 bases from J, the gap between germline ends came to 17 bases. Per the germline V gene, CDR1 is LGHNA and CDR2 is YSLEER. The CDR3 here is CASSQDTTGGSTNTGELFF. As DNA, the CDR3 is TGCGCCAGCAGCCAAGATACTACGGGGGGCTCAACGAACACCGGGGAGCTGTTTTTT.

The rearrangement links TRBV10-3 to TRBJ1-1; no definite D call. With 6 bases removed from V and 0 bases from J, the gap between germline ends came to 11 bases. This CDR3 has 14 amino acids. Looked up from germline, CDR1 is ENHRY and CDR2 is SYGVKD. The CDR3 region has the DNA TGTGCCATCAGGGGCGGGCAGATGAACACTGAAGCTTTCTTT. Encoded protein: CAIRGGQMNTEAFF.

The CDR3 coding sequence is TGCGCCAGCAGCCAAGCTACCGGGACAGTCTATGGCTACACCTTC. Translation gives CASSQATGTVYGYTF. The chain combines TRBV4-1 with TRBJ1-2, with TRBD1 matching 7 bases. CDR1 and CDR2 (germline): MGHRA, YSYEKL. The CDR3 is 15 residues long. V shed 1 base, J shed 4 bases, and the junction held 6 bases outside the gene matches.

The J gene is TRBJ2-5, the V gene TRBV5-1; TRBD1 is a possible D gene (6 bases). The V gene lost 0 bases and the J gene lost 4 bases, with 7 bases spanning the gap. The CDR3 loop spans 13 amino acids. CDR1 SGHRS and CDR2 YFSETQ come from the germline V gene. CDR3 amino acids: CASSLEQGETQYF. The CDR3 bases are TGCGCCAGCAGCTTGGAACAGGGAGAGACCCAGTACTTC.

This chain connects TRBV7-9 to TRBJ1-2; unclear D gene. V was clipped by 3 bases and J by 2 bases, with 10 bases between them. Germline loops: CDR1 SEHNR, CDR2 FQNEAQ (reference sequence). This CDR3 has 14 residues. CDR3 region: CASSFWELNYGYTF. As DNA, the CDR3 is TGTGCCAGCAGCTTCTGGGAGTTGAACTATGGCTACACCTTC.

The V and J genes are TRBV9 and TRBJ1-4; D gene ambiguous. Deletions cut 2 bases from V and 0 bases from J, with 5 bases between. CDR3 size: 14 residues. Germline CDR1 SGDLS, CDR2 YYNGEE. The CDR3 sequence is CASSVGATNEKLFF. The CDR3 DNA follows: TGTGCCAGCAGCGTCGGTGCAACTAATGAAAAACTGTTTTTT.

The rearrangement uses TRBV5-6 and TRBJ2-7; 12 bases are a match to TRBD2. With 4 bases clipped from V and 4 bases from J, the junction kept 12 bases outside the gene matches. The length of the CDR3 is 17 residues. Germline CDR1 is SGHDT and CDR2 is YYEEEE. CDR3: CASSGSQGLAGRYEQYF. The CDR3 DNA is TGTGCCAGCAGCGGGTCCCAAGGACTAGCGGGGAGGTACGAGCAGTACTTC.

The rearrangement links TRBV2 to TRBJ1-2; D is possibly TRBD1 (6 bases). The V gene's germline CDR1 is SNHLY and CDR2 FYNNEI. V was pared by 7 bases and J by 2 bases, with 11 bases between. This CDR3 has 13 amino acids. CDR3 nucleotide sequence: TGTGCCAGCAAGACAGGTGCCAACTATGGCTACACCTTC. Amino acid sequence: CASKTGANYGYTF.

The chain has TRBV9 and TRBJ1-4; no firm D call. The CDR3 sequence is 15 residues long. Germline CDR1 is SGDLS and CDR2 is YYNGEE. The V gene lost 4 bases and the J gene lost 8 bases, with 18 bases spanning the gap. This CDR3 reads CASSFRLGEAEKLFF. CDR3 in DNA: TGTGCCAGCAGCTTCAGACTGGGTGAGGCGGAAAAACTGTTTTTT.

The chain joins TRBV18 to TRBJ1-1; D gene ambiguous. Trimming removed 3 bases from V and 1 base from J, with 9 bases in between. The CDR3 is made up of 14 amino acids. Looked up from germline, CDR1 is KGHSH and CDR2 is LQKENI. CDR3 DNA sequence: TGTGCCAGCTCACCGGGGAGGGCGAACACTGAAGCTTTCTTT. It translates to CASSPGRANTEAFF.

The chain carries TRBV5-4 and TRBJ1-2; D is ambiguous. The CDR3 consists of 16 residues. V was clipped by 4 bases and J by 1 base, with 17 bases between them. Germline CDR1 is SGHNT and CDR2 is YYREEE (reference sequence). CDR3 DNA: TGTGCCAGCAGCCCCCATCCCGGGAACCTTAACTATGGCTACACCTTC. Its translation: CASSPHPGNLNYGYTF.

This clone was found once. This CDR3 is CASSKQTVNYGYTF. CDR3 bases: TGTGCCAGTAGTAAACAGACGGTGAACTATGGCTACACCTTC. V gene TRBV19 combines with J gene TRBJ1-2, with D unclear. Germline assignment: CDR1 LNHDA and CDR2 SQIVND (reference sequence). V lost 4 bases to trimming and J lost 2 bases, with 11 bases between them. This CDR3 is built from 14 residues. The variable domain in full, completed from reference TRBV19 and TRBJ1-2, reads DGGITQSPKYLFRKEGQNVTLSCEQNLNHDAMYWYRQDPGQGLRLIYYSQIVNDFQKGDIAEGYSVSREKKESFPLTVTSAQKNPTAFYLCASSKQTVNYGYTFGSGTRLTVV.

CDR3 nucleotide sequence: TGTGCCAGCAGTCTCTGGGGCGGGGGGCGATCGAACACTGAAGCTTTCTTT. Translation: CASSLWGGGRSNTEAFF. The V call is TRBV28, the J call TRBJ1-1, with a weak D call TRBD1 (6 bases). The CDR3 contains 17 residues. CDR1 and CDR2 (germline): MDHEN, SYDVKM. Trimming removed 5 bases from V and 1 base from J, with 20 bases in between.

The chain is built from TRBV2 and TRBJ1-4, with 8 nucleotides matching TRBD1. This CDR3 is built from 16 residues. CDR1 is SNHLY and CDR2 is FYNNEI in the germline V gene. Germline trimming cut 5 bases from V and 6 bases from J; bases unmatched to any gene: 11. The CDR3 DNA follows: TGTGCCAGCAGTTCCACAGGACAGGGTCGGTATGAAAAACTGTTTTTT. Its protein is CASSSTGQGRYEKLFF. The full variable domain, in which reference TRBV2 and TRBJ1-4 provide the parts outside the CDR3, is EPEVTQTPSHQVTQMGQEVILRCVPISNHLYFYWYRQILGQKVEFLVSFYNNEISEKSEIFDDQFSVERPDGSNFTLKIRSTKLEDSAMYFCASSSTGQGRYEKLFFGSGTQLSVL.

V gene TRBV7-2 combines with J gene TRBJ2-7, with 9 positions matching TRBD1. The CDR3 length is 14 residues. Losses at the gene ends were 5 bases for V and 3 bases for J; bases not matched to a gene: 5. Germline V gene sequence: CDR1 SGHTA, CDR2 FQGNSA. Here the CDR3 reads CASSNDRGFYEQYF. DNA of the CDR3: TGTGCCAGCAGCAATGACAGGGGGTTCTACGAGCAGTACTTC.

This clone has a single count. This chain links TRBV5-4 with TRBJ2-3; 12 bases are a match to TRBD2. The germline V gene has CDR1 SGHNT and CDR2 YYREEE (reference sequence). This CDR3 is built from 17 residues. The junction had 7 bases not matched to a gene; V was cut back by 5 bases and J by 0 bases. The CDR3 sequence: CASRGTSGGFSTDTQYF. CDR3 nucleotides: TGTGCCAGCAGGGGAACTAGCGGGGGGTTTAGCACAGATACGCAGTATTTT.

CDR3 protein: CASSRTGVGNQPQHF. In nucleotides, the CDR3 is TGTGCCAGCAGCCGGACAGGGGTAGGGAATCAGCCCCAGCATTTT. This chain uses TRBV7-9 with TRBJ1-5, with 9 nucleotides matching TRBD1. Germline CDR1 reads SEHNR; CDR2 reads FQNEAQ (reference sequence). CDR3 length equals 15 residues. With V trimmed by 5 bases and J by 4 bases, 6 bases remained unmatched.